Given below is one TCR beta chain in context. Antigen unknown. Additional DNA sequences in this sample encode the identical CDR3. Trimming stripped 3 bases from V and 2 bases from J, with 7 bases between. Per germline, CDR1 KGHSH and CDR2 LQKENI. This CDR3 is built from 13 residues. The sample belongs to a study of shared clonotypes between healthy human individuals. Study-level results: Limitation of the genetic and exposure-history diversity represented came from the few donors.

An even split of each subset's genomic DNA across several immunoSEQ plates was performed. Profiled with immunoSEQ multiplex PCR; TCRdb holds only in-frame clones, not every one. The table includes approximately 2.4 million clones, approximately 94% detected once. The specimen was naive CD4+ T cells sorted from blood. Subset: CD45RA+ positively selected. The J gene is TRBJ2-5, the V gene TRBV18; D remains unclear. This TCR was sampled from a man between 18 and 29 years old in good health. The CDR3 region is CASSPPNQETQYF. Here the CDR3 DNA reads TGTGCCAGCTCACCGCCCAATCAAGAGACCCAGTACTTC.